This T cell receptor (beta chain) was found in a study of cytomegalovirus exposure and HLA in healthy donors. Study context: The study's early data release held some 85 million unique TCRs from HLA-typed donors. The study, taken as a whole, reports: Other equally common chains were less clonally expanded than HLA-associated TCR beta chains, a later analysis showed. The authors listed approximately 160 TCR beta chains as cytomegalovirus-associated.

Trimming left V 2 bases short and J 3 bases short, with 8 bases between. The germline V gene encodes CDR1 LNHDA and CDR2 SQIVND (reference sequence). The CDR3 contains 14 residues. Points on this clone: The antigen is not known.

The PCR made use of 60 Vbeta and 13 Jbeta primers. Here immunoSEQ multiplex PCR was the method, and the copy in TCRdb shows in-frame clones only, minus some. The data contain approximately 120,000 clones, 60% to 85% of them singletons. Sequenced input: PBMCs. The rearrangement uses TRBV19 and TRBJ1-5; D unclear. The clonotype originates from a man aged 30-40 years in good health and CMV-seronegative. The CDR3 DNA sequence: TGTGCCAGTAGTATACGAGGGTCCAATCAGCCCCAGCATTTT. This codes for CASSIRGSNQPQHF.